The next 24 T cell receptor beta chains were all read from a single sample in a study of regulatory T cells in long-lasting Graves disease. CDR3-region Arm-PCR and iRepertoire HTBI primers produced the TCR beta libraries. A single record per CDR3 protein comes from TCRdb applying MiXCR to the multiplex PCR reads. The data contain about 220,000 distinct CDR3 sequences, roughly 19% of them singletons. Time point: newly diagnosed GD, antithyroid drugs for less than 3 months. The authors made the TCR library using RNA they extracted from PBMCs. These data are also associated with another study on T cells in Graves' hyperthyroidism and ophthalmopathy.

Sample: peripheral blood mononuclear cells (PBMCs), taken at new diagnosis, from a patient treated with antithyroid drugs. Receptor source: a woman in her 30s with Graves disease.

This clonotype was observed many times. V usage is TRBV4-2 and J usage is TRBJ2-5, with 12 bases aligning to TRBD2. V was clipped by 1 base and J by 5 bases; unmatched bases: 2. Germline-derived CDR1 and CDR2 are LGHNA and YNFKEQ. The CDR3 is 15 amino acids. The CDR3 nucleotides are TGTGCCAGCAGCCAAGCTAGCGGGGGGGCCGAGACCCAGTACTTC. Amino acids: CASSQASGGAETQYF.

The gene calls are TRBV10-3 and TRBJ2-1, with 11 positions matching TRBD2. V lost 10 bases and J lost 3; bases outside the gene matches: 8. Germline CDR1 ENHRY, CDR2 SYGVKD. The CDR3 sequence is 15 residues long. CDR3 region: CATGRGTSGYNEQFF. The CDR3 DNA reads as TGTGCCACCGGCCGGGGGACTAGCGGCTACAATGAGCAGTTCTTC.

The table lists this clonotype with a few counts. The rearrangement links TRBV4-2 to TRBJ2-3; TRBD2 matches at 8 bases. The length of the CDR3 is 15 residues. The trim removed 0 bases at V and 4 bases at J, leaving 3 bases unmatched. In germline, CDR1 is LGHNA, CDR2 YNFKEQ. For the CDR3, the DNA is TGTGCCAGCAGCCAAGATCCCGGGGGGGCAGATACGCAGTATTTT. Translated: CASSQDPGGADTQYF.

This clonotype was counted at least ten times. The chain is built from TRBV28 and TRBJ1-1, with D maybe TRBD1 (5 bases). Germline assignment: CDR1 MDHEN and CDR2 SYDVKM. CDR3 size: 14 residues. V lost 4 bases to trimming and J lost 4 bases, with 13 bases between them. CDR3: CASSSPRVSTEAFF. The CDR3 coding sequence is TGTGCCAGCAGTTCCCCCAGGGTGAGCACTGAAGCTTTCTTT.

This clonotype was counted at least ten times. The rearrangement uses TRBV15 and TRBJ2-1; D is perhaps TRBD2 (7 bases). The length of the CDR3 is 14 residues. Trimming removed 0 bases at V and 10 bases at J, with 13 bases between. CDR1 LNHNV and CDR2 YYDKDF come from the germline V gene (reference sequence). The CDR3 nucleotides are TGTGCCACCAGCAGAGATAAGGGGGGGTGGGAGCAGTTCTTC. Its protein product is CATSRDKGGWEQFF. Full variable domain (outside the CDR3, taken from reference TRBV15 and TRBJ2-1): DAMVIQNPRYQVTQFGKPVTLSCSQTLNHNVMYWYQQKSSQAPKLLFHYYDKDFNNEADTPDNFQSRRPNTSFCFLDIRSPGLGDTAMYLCATSRDKGGWEQFFGPGTRLTVL.

At least ten counts were recorded for this clonotype. V gene TRBV19 combines with J gene TRBJ2-6; D is tentatively TRBD1 or TRBD2 (5 bases each). Trimming took 6 bases from V and 2 from J, leaving 20 bases between them. Per the germline V gene, CDR1 is LNHDA and CDR2 is SQIVND (reference sequence). The CDR3 runs 18 residues. The CDR3 region has the DNA TGTGCCAGTAGACGTCGAGGGGTCCGCGAGACTGGGGCCAACGTCCTGACTTTC. Its translation is CASRRRGVRETGANVLTF.

Regarding this clonotype: A clone one base away is much larger, so this may be a read error. This chain links TRBV11-1 with TRBJ1-3; TRBD1 might be the D (6 bases). Germline V lookup: CDR1 SGHAT, CDR2 FQDESV (reference sequence). This CDR3 has 17 amino acids. The CDR3 protein is CAISAGRGYSSGNTIYF. CDR3 coding DNA: TGTGCCATCAGCGCCGGTAGGGGGTACTCCTCTGGAAACACCATATATTTT.

This clonotype was found many times. The chain couples TRBV24-1 to TRBJ2-1, with 7 bases aligning to TRBD1. Per the germline V gene, CDR1 is KGHDR and CDR2 is SFDVKD. The CDR3 contains 15 residues. V dropped 4 bases and J dropped 7; count of bases not matched to a gene: 9. Here the CDR3 DNA reads TGTGCCACCAGTGAAGGCAGGGGGACGGGGAATGAGCAGTTCTTC. Its translation: CATSEGRGTGNEQFF.

Concerning this clonotype itself: This likely comes from a read error, as the CDR3 has no conserved phenylalanine or tryptophan at its end. The chain couples TRBV2 to TRBJ1-1; D not certain. The CDR3 spans 13 residues. Trimming took off 6 bases at V and 6 bases at J, with 14 bases between the two ends. CDR1 and CDR2 (germline): SNHLY, FYNNEI. In nucleotides, the CDR3 is TGTGCCAGCAGAGCTGGGAGGGCATCTGAAGCTTTCCTT. Amino acid sequence: CASRAGRASEAFL.

This clonotype was seen more than once but under ten times. The rearrangement joins TRBV5-5 to TRBJ1-5; D possibly corresponds to TRBD1 (6 bases). Germline CDR1 and CDR2: SGHKS and YYEKEE (reference sequence). The CDR3 runs 15 residues. Trimming left V 4 bases short and J 11 bases short, with 22 bases between. Here the CDR3 DNA reads TGTGCCAGCAGCCGAATAGCACAGGGAGGTGAGACCCAGCATTTT. Its protein is CASSRIAQGGETQHF.

The table lists this clonotype with many counts. The V call is TRBV9, the J call TRBJ2-2; TRBD2 matches at 14 bases. This CDR3 spans 16 amino acids. Germline CDR1 and CDR2: SGDLS and YYNGEE. V was clipped by 4 bases and J by 3 bases; unmatched bases: 2. CDR3 in amino acids: CASSSGLAGDTGELFF. CDR3 bases: TGTGCCAGCAGCTCGGGACTAGCGGGAGACACCGGGGAGCTGTTTTTT.

This clonotype was seen many times. The chain couples TRBV19 to TRBJ1-6; D is perhaps TRBD1 (5 bases). This CDR3 has 20 amino acids. V shed 6 bases and J shed 0 bases, with 24 bases lying between them. From germline, CDR1 is LNHDA and CDR2 SQIVND (reference sequence). The CDR3 spells CASRRWDQASASSYNSPLHF. The CDR3 DNA follows: TGTGCCAGTAGGAGGTGGGACCAGGCCTCTGCGAGCTCCTATAATTCACCCCTCCACTTT.

In this sample, this clonotype turned up many times. The chain joins TRBV28 to TRBJ2-7; D remains ambiguous. The CDR3 spans 15 residues. Germline V CDR1 and CDR2: MDHEN, SYDVKM. V was trimmed by 3 bases and J by 0 bases, leaving 12 bases between them. The chain's CDR3 is CASSLEPLSSYEQYF. The CDR3 nucleotides are TGTGCCAGCAGTTTGGAGCCTTTAAGCTCCTACGAGCAGTACTTC.

This clonotype showed up many times. V usage is TRBV3-1 and J usage is TRBJ2-3; TRBD2 agrees at 7 bases. Germline-derived CDR1 and CDR2 are LGHDT and YNNKEL (reference sequence). Germline trimming cut 7 bases from V and 0 bases from J; bases unmatched to any gene: 1. This CDR3 has 13 residues. CDR3 sequence (DNA): TGTGCCAGCAAGCGGGGTAGCACAGATACGCAGTATTTT. Translated, it gives CASKRGSTDTQYF.

This clonotype was seen ten or more times. The chain employs TRBV10-3 and TRBJ1-1; D is possibly TRBD1 (5 bases). CDR3 length: 13 residues. Germline values: CDR1 ENHRY, CDR2 SYGVKD. Trimming pared 3 bases from V and 1 base from J, leaving 6 bases between. The CDR3 here is CAISDRENTEAFF. The CDR3 DNA is TGTGCCATCAGTGACAGGGAGAACACTGAAGCTTTCTTT.

This clonotype occurred many times. V is TRBV30 and J is TRBJ2-7; perhaps TRBD2 as D (6 bases). The CDR3 extends over 16 amino acids. Trimming took off 0 bases at V and 2 bases at J, with 17 bases between the two ends. Germline V gene data show CDR1 as GTSNPN and CDR2 as SVGIG (reference sequence). The CDR3 nucleotides are TGTGCCTGGAGTGTACTGTGGAGGGACCGCACCTACGAGCAGTACTTC. It specifies CAWSVLWRDRTYEQYF.

This clonotype was observed many times. V usage is TRBV12-3 or TRBV12-4 and J usage is TRBJ1-5, with 11 bases that match TRBD1. The J segment lost 6 bases and the V segment lost 2 bases, leaving 3 bases of the junction unmatched. This CDR3 has 15 residues. CDR3 sequence (DNA): TGTGCCAGCAGTTTAAGGGGACAGGGGGGTCAGCCCCAGCATTTT. Its translation: CASSLRGQGGQPQHF.

This clonotype occurred many times. This rearrangement joins TRBV6-2 or TRBV6-3 to TRBJ2-7; TRBD1 matches at 7 bases. The CDR3 has 14 residues. J lost 3 bases, V lost 2 bases, and 4 bases had no gene match. The germline V gene encodes CDR1 MNHEY and CDR2 SVGEGT. CDR3 in amino acids: CASSYRTGIYEQYF. Written as DNA, the CDR3 is TGTGCCAGCAGTTACCGGACAGGTATCTACGAGCAGTACTTC.

Ten or more counts support this clonotype. The chain couples TRBV30 to TRBJ2-2; no clear D. The CDR3 covers 13 residues. Germline V CDR1 and CDR2: GTSNPN, SVGIG (reference sequence). V was trimmed by 1 base and J by 2 bases, leaving 5 bases between them. In DNA form, the CDR3 reads TGTGCCTGGAGTGAGACCAACACCGGGGAGCTGTTTTTT. It encodes CAWSETNTGELFF.

This clonotype was recorded at least ten times. The CDR3 reads CASSQPPEGWGEQYF. The CDR3 nucleotides read TGTGCCAGCAGTCAGCCGCCCGAGGGGTGGGGTGAGCAGTACTTC. V gene TRBV6-2 or TRBV6-3 combines with J gene TRBJ2-7; possibly TRBD1 or TRBD2 for D (5 bases each). CDR1 and CDR2 (germline): MNHEY, SVGEGT. V lost 5 bases to trimming and J lost 7 bases, with 21 bases between them. The CDR3 length is 15 residues.

In its sample, this clonotype was seen many times. This chain uses TRBV5-1 with TRBJ2-7; 12 positions match TRBD2. The CDR3 has 17 residues. V gave up 1 base and J gave up 5 bases; unmatched junction bases: 10. Per germline, CDR1 SGHRS and CDR2 YFSETQ. This chain's CDR3 is CASSLSLAGGFVNEQYF. In nucleotides, the CDR3 is TGCGCCAGCAGCTTGTCACTAGCGGGAGGCTTTGTGAACGAGCAGTACTTC.

To note about this clonotype: One junction end does not reproduce the germline sequence, and a read error may be involved. The gene calls are TRBV11-3 and TRBJ1-1, with D unresolved. In germline, CDR1 is SGHNT, CDR2 YENEEA. The CDR3 has 13 residues. The CDR3 region is CASGLEGGKGAFF. The DNA for the CDR3 is TGTGCCAGCGGCTTAGAGGGAGGCAAGGGAGCTTTCTTT.

This clonotype was seen repeatedly, ten times or more. J is TRBJ2-1 and V is TRBV5-5; 10 bases align to TRBD2. The CDR3 spans 15 residues. Germline-derived CDR1 and CDR2 are SGHKS and YYEKEE (reference sequence). After removal of 4 bases from V and 7 bases from J, the junction contained 8 bases not matched to a gene. The CDR3 loop is CASSPTGTSANEQFF. CDR3 DNA sequence: TGTGCCAGCAGCCCAACCGGGACTAGCGCAAATGAGCAGTTCTTC.

This clonotype came up many times. This chain uses TRBV19 with TRBJ1-5; the D is unclear. CDR3 length equals 14 residues. Germline V gene data show CDR1 as LNHDA and CDR2 as SQIVND (reference sequence). The V end was cut by 6 bases, the J end by 3 bases, with 12 bases between. CDR3 region: CASSLTEINQPQHF. The CDR3 bases are TGTGCCAGTAGCCTTACAGAGATCAATCAGCCCCAGCATTTT.